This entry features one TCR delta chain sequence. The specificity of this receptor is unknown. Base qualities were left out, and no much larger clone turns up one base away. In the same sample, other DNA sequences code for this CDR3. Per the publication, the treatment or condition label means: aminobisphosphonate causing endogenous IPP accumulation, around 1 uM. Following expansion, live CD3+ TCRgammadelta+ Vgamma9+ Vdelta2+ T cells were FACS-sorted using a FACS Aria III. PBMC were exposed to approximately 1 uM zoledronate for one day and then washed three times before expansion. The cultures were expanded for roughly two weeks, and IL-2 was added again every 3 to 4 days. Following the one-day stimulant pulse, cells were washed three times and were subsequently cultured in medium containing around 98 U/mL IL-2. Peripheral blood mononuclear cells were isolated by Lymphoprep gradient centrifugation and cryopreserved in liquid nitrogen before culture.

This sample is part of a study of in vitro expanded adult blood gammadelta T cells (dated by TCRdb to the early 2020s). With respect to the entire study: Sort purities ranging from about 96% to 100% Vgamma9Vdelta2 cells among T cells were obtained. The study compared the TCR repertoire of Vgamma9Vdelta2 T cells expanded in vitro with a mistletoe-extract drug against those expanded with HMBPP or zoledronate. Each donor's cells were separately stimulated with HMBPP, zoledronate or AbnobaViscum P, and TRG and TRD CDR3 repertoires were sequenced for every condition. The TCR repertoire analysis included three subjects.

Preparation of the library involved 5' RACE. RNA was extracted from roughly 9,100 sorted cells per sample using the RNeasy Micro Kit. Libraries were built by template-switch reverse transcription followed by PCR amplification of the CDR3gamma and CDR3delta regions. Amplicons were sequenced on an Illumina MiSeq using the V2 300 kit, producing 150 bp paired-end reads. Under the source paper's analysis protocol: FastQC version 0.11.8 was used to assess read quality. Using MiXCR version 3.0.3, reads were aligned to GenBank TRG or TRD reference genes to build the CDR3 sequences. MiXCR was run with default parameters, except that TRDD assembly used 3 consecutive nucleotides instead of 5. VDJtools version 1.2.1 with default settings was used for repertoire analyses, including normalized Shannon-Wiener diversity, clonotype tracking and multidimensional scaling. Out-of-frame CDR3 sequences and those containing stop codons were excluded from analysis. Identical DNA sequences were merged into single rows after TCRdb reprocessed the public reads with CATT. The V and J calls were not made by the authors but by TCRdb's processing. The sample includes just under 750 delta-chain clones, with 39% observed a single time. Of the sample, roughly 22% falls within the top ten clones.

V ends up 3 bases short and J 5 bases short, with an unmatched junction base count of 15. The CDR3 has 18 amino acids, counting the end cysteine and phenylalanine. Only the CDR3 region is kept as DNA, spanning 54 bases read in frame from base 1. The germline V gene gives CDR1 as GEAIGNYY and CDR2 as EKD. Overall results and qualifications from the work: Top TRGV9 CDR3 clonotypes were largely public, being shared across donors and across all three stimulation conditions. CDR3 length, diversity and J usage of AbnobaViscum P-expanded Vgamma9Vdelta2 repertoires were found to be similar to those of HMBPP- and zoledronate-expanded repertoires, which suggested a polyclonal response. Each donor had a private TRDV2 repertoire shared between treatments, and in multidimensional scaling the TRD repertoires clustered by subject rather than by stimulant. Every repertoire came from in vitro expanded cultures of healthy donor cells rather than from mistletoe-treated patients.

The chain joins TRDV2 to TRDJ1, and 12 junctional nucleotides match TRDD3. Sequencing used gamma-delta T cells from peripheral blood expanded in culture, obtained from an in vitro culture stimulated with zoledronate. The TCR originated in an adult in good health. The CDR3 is CACDSLGAGGYASDKLIF. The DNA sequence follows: TGTGCCTGTGACTCCCTGGGGGCTGGGGGATACGCATCAGATAAACTCATCTTT.